The 22 T cell receptor beta chains presented below share a single source sample, sequenced in a study of Graves' ophthalmopathy and Graves' hyperthyroidism. CDR3 regions of TCR beta were amplified from RNA transcripts. HTBI primers primed a first-round RT-PCR, and a second-round multiplex PCR followed. TCRdb re-derived calls from the multiplex PCR reads in MiXCR, one entry per CDR3 protein. The table has hundreds of thousands of distinct CDR3 sequences, 22% seen once. Sequenced input: peripheral blood. These receptors were obtained from a woman aged 18-29 years with stable Graves' hyperthyroidism. Some clones in this sample may be carry-over from other donors' samples.

This clonotype was found many times. Written as DNA, the CDR3 is TGTGCCAGCAGCGTAGTGGGCCAGGGTGAAGCTTTCTTT. It yields the protein CASSVVGQGEAFF. The chain links TRBV9 to TRBJ1-1; D possibly corresponds to TRBD1 (5 bases). Germline V gives CDR1 SGDLS, CDR2 YYNGEE. The CDR3 is 13 amino acids. V was clipped by 0 bases and J by 7 bases, with 10 bases between them.

This clonotype turned up a few times. The chain is built from TRBV10-3 and TRBJ2-5; 7 nucleotides agree with TRBD1. With 5 bases clipped from V and 2 bases from J, the junction kept 8 bases outside the gene matches. This CDR3 has 15 amino acids. Germline CDR1 ENHRY, CDR2 SYGVKD. The CDR3: CAISTTGQLQETQYF. The CDR3 DNA sequence: TGTGCCATCAGTACCACGGGACAGCTTCAAGAGACCCAGTACTTC.

The sample holds many counts of this clonotype. This chain joins TRBV2 and TRBJ2-7; no clear D gene. The germline CDR1 and CDR2 sequences are SNHLY and FYNNEI. The CDR3 sequence is 12 residues long. Trimming took 5 bases from V and 1 from J, leaving 6 bases between them. The CDR3 DNA is TGTGCCAGCAGTACTGTGTCCTACGAGCAGTACTTC. This codes for CASSTVSYEQYF. The full variable domain, rest sourced from reference TRBV2 and TRBJ2-7, is EPEVTQTPSHQVTQMGQEVILRCVPISNHLYFYWYRQILGQKVEFLVSFYNNEISEKSEIFDDQFSVERPDGSNFTLKIRSTKLEDSAMYFCASSTVSYEQYFGPGTRLTVT.

CDR3 DNA: TGTGCCAGCAGCGTAGATTTGGGGCATCAAGCTAACTATGGCTACACCTTC. Its protein is CASSVDLGHQANYGYTF. V gene TRBV9 combines with J gene TRBJ1-2, with D possibly TRBD1 on 5 matching bases. Germline V gene sequence: CDR1 SGDLS, CDR2 YYNGEE. This CDR3 contains 17 residues. The V and J ends lost 0 bases and 0 bases respectively, with 15 bases between them.

At least ten counts were recorded for this clonotype. Here the CDR3 DNA reads TGTGCCAGTAGTACCGGGACGGATGAAAACACCATATATTTT. Its protein product is CASSTGTDENTIYF. V is TRBV19 and J is TRBJ1-3, with a possible D match to TRBD1 (5 bases). V lost 4 bases to trimming and J lost 6 bases, with 13 bases between them. CDR1 is LNHDA, CDR2 SQIVND, per germline (reference sequence). The CDR3 spans 14 residues.

This clonotype was seen at least ten times. The chain carries TRBV12-5 and TRBJ2-5; D uncertain. Per germline, CDR1 LGHNT and CDR2 FRNRAP. Trimming removed 2 bases from V and 5 bases from J, with 6 bases in between. The CDR3 is made up of 12 amino acids. Here the CDR3 DNA reads TGTGCTAGTGGTTTGTTGGGGGAGACCCAGTACTTC. Its protein product is CASGLLGETQYF.

This clonotype was observed many times. The chain links TRBV6-4 to TRBJ1-3, with D possibly being TRBD1 (6 bases). The V gene lost 5 bases and the J gene lost 0 bases, with 17 bases spanning the gap. The V gene's germline CDR1 is MRHNA and CDR2 SNTAGT. The CDR3 is 17 amino acids. The CDR3 loop reads CASSLGTGYFSGNTIYF. As DNA, the CDR3 is TGTGCCAGCAGTCTGGGAACAGGGTACTTCTCTGGAAACACCATATATTTT.

This clonotype was observed many times. The chain has TRBV19 and TRBJ1-1; a possible D gene is TRBD1 (6 bases). The CDR3 is 17 amino acids. The germline V gene encodes CDR1 LNHDA and CDR2 SQIVND (reference sequence). V was cut by 3 bases and J by 1 base, with 18 bases left in between. This chain's CDR3 is CASSIPQGSIGNTEAFF. CDR3 DNA sequence: TGTGCCAGTAGTATCCCGCAGGGGTCCATCGGGAACACTGAAGCTTTCTTT.

This clonotype was detected only a few times. This chain links TRBV28 with TRBJ2-7, with D possibly being TRBD1 (6 bases). The CDR3 is 14 amino acids. Trimming shortened V by 7 bases and J by 6 bases, and 19 bases separated the two germline ends. Germline V gives CDR1 MDHEN, CDR2 SYDVKM. CDR3 nucleotide sequence: TGTGCCAGCACCCCTTGGACAGAATCTACCGAGCAGTACTTC. It translates to CASTPWTESTEQYF.

This clonotype has ten or more counts. The chain is built from TRBV2 and TRBJ2-7; D is unclear. The V end lost 4 bases, the J end lost 5 bases, and 15 bases lay between the germline ends. This CDR3 comprises 14 residues. CDR1 and CDR2 (germline): SNHLY, FYNNEI. DNA for the CDR3: TGTGCCAGCAGTGCGGGCCAAGTGGGCCACGAGCAGTACTTC. The encoded protein is CASSAGQVGHEQYF.

This clonotype was detected many times. The chain employs TRBV20-1 and TRBJ2-7, with D possibly matching TRBD2 (5 bases). Trimming cost V 2 bases and J 2 bases, with 16 bases left between them. Germline assignment: CDR1 DFQATT and CDR2 SNEGSKA (reference sequence). The CDR3 has 15 amino acids. CDR3 nucleotides: TGCAGTGCTAGACGAGGAGGTCCGGAAACCTACGAGCAGTACTTC. Protein product: CSARRGGPETYEQYF.

There are many counts of this clonotype. The J gene is TRBJ1-2, the V gene TRBV6-5, with TRBD1 identical over 10 bases. In germline, CDR1 is MNHEY, CDR2 SVGAGI. This CDR3 has 14 residues. The trim removed 5 bases at V and 4 bases at J, leaving 4 bases unmatched. The CDR3 loop reads CASSTRTGGYGYTF. The CDR3 DNA reads as TGTGCCAGCAGTACTCGGACAGGGGGCTATGGCTACACCTTC.

The rearrangement links TRBV5-1 to TRBJ1-5, with D uncertain. Trimming stripped 1 base from V and 0 bases from J, with 17 bases between. The CDR3 sequence is 18 residues long. Germline loops: CDR1 SGHRS, CDR2 YFSETQ. CDR3 bases: TGCGCCAGCAGCTTGCCCCGGGAATCGATATATAGCAATCAGCCCCAGCATTTT. Encoded protein: CASSLPRESIYSNQPQHF.

This clonotype was observed many times. The chain recombines TRBV7-2 with TRBJ1-2, with D uncertain. This CDR3 region has 12 residues. The germline V and J ends were trimmed by 5 bases and 6 bases, with 10 bases remaining between them. From germline, CDR1 is SGHTA and CDR2 FQGNSA. This chain's CDR3 is CASSPYRDGYTF. In DNA, the CDR3 is TGTGCCAGCAGCCCGTACAGAGATGGCTACACCTTC.

In this sample, this clonotype turned up many times. V is TRBV7-9 and J is TRBJ2-5, with 9 bases fitting TRBD1. The CDR3 runs 15 residues. From germline, CDR1 is SEHNR and CDR2 FQNEAQ (reference sequence). Unmatched junction bases numbered 6, after V lost 2 bases and J lost 5 bases. CDR3 amino acids: CASSLTGQGWETQYF. The CDR3 DNA follows: TGTGCCAGCAGCTTAACCGGACAGGGGTGGGAGACCCAGTACTTC.

This clonotype was counted at least ten times. The chain recombines TRBV6-5 with TRBJ1-1; D gene ambiguous. The V end was cut by 7 bases, the J end by 4 bases, with 7 bases between. The length of the CDR3 is 11 residues. Germline-derived CDR1 and CDR2 are MNHEY and SVGAGI. The CDR3 DNA sequence: TGTGCCAGCATGTTGGGCACTGAAGCTTTCTTT. Amino acid sequence: CASMLGTEAFF.

Many counts were recorded for this clonotype. J is TRBJ2-5 and V is TRBV25-1, with TRBD2 identical over 7 bases. V trimming: 1 base; J trimming: 3 bases; junction bases outside the gene matches: 8. In germline, CDR1 is MGHDK, CDR2 SYGVNS. The CDR3 is 16 amino acids. The CDR3 is CASSEWGGGKEETQYF. The CDR3 bases are TGTGCCAGCAGTGAATGGGGCGGGGGTAAGGAAGAGACCCAGTACTTC.

In this sample, this clonotype turned up many times. This rearrangement joins TRBV7-2 to TRBJ2-5; D ambiguous. Germline CDR1 and CDR2: SGHTA and FQGNSA. Trimming stripped 8 bases from V and 5 bases from J, with 12 bases between. CDR3 length: 12 residues. CDR3 amino acids: CASARTGETQYF. The CDR3 DNA is TGTGCCAGCGCAAGAACGGGCGAGACCCAGTACTTC.

V usage is TRBV30 and J usage is TRBJ1-6; D unresolved. The germline V and J ends were trimmed by 5 bases and 9 bases, with 14 bases remaining between them. Germline V gene lookup returns CDR1 GTSNPN and CDR2 SVGIG (reference sequence). The CDR3 is 13 amino acids. CDR3 nucleotides: TGTGCCTGGGGGCACTCTTTGAGTTCACCCCTCCACTTT. Its protein is CAWGHSLSSPLHF.

This clonotype was picked up many times. V is TRBV9 and J is TRBJ2-7; 7 nucleotides agree with TRBD2. V gave up 0 bases and J gave up 8 bases; unmatched junction bases: 11. The V gene's germline CDR1 is SGDLS and CDR2 YYNGEE. The CDR3 covers 15 residues. The CDR3 region is CASSVGLADPTKQYF. As DNA, the CDR3 is TGTGCCAGCAGCGTAGGGCTAGCGGATCCTACGAAGCAGTACTTC. Full variable domain (rest looked up from reference TRBV9 and TRBJ2-7): DSGVTQTPKHLITATGQRVTLRCSPRSGDLSVYWYQQSLDQGLQFLIQYYNGEERAKGNILERFSAQQFPDLHSELNLSSLELGDSALYFCASSVGLADPTKQYFGPGTRLTVT.

The chain links TRBV27 to TRBJ2-2; 8 nucleotides match TRBD1. The CDR3 is made up of 15 amino acids. Looked up from germline, CDR1 is MNHEY and CDR2 is SMNVEV (reference sequence). V gave up 7 bases and J gave up 6 bases; unmatched junction bases: 10. In nucleotides, the CDR3 is TGTGCCAGCAACGCCCAGGGGGCTCTACCCGGGGAGCTGTTTTTT. Residues: CASNAQGALPGELFF.

The V gene is TRBV7-9, the J gene TRBJ2-7; 9 bases match TRBD1. The CDR3 loop spans 14 amino acids. V shed 3 bases, J shed 5 bases, and the junction held 5 bases outside the gene matches. Germline V CDR1 and CDR2: SEHNR, FQNEAQ (reference sequence). CDR3: CASSFTQGANEQYF. In DNA form, the CDR3 reads TGTGCCAGCAGCTTTACACAGGGGGCAAACGAGCAGTACTTC.